In its sample, the clone carrying this T cell receptor (beta chain) was seen once. This entry comes from a study of T cell changes during pregnancy in multiple sclerosis. The CDR3 runs to 16 residues. Trimming cost V 0 bases and J 5 bases; bases outside gene matches: 11. The germline gives CDR1 SGHRS, CDR2 YFSETQ. The method was immunoSEQ multiplex PCR; TCRdb's version includes in-frame clones alone and lacks a portion of them. The table lists tens of thousands of clones, approximately 91% of them singletons. V is TRBV5-1 and J is TRBJ2-7; 7 nucleotides agree with TRBD1. The receptor was isolated from a female donor with multiple sclerosis, enrolled in a pregnancy study. Sequenced material: CD4+ T cells from peripheral blood mononuclear cells, taken before pregnancy. The CDR3 nucleotides are TGCGCCAGCAGCTTGGCCCAGGGACAGTCTCCCCACGAGCAGTACTTC. Protein sequence: CASSLAQGQSPHEQYF.